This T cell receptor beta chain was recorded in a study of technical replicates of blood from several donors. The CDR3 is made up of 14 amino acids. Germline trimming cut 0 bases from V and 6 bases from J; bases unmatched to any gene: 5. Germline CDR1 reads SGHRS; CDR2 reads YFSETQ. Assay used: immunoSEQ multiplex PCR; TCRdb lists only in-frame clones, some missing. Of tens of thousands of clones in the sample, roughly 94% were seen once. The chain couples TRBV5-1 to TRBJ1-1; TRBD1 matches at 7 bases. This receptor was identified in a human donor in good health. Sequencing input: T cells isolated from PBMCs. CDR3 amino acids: CASSLEPGGAEAFF. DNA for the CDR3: TGCGCCAGCAGCTTGGAGCCAGGGGGAGCTGAAGCTTTCTTT.